A selection of T cell receptor beta chains follows, all from one sample in a study of control samples from healthy donors and cancer patients. Repertoires were generated with immunoSEQ multiplex PCR, while TCRdb's copy carries only in-frame clones and drops some. The table shows roughly 58,000 clones, with 87% occurring only once. Specimen: PBMCs. These receptors originate from a woman in her sixties with lung cancer. The CDR3 runs from the conserved cysteine through the conserved F or W. D genes are given only for firm matches. Not all rows give a size; the values are once, few, many and, for expanded clones, a class.

size: .
V: TRBV2
D: TRBD1
J: TRBJ1-1
CDR3: CASGGQGGRRTEAFF
DNA: TGTGCCAGCGGGGGACAGGGAGGACGAAGGACTGAAGCTTTCTTT

size: .
V: TRBV7-8
D: .
J: TRBJ2-7
CDR3: CASSLGWDYEQYF
DNA: TGTGCCAGCAGCTTAGGGTGGGACTACGAGCAGTACTTC

size: few
V: TRBV5-4
D: .
J: TRBJ2-5
CDR3: CASSVDSQETQYF
DNA: TGTGCCAGCAGCGTCGACAGTCAAGAGACCCAGTACTTC

size: .
V: TRBV10-3
D: .
J: TRBJ2-3
CDR3: CAVGARTSSTDTQYF
DNA: TGTGCCGTAGGCGCTCGGACGAGCTCAACAGATACGCAGTATTTT

size: .
V: TRBV28
D: TRBD1
J: TRBJ2-7
CDR3: CASSSSGGTGVYEQYF
DNA: TGTGCCAGCAGTTCCTCCGGCGGGACAGGGGTCTACGAGCAGTACTTC

size: .
V: TRBV27
D: .
J: TRBJ1-1
CDR3: CASSLRREIAAFF
DNA: TGTGCCAGCAGTTTACGGAGGGAGATCGCAGCTTTCTTT

size: .
V: TRBV19
D: .
J: TRBJ1-2
CDR3: CASSIDPAVNYGYTF
DNA: TGTGCCAGTAGTATTGACCCCGCGGTGAACTATGGCTACACCTTC

size: few
V: TRBV27
D: .
J: TRBJ1-1
CDR3: CASSSGPNTEAFF
DNA: TGTGCCAGCAGTTCCGGACCGAACACTGAAGCTTTCTTT

size: .
V: TRBV5-1
D: .
J: TRBJ2-5
CDR3: CASSDPSSLQTQYF
DNA: TGCGCCAGCAGCGATCCTAGCAGCCTCCAGACCCAGTACTTC

size: .
V: TRBV19
D: .
J: TRBJ1-1
CDR3: CASSTGGWNTEAFF
DNA: TGTGCCAGTAGTACAGGAGGGTGGAACACTGAAGCTTTCTTT

size: .
V: TRBV14
D: .
J: TRBJ1-1
CDR3: CASSPQYRAEAFF
DNA: TGTGCCAGCAGCCCTCAATATAGGGCCGAAGCTTTCTTT

size: .
V: TRBV6-5
D: .
J: TRBJ1-2
CDR3: CASRSQGAGYGYTF
DNA: TGTGCCAGCAGATCTCAGGGAGCTGGCTATGGCTACACCTTC

size: .
V: TRBV7-3
D: TRBD1
J: TRBJ2-6
CDR3: CASSPNRGSGANVLTF
DNA: TGTGCCAGCAGCCCGAACAGGGGCTCTGGGGCCAACGTCCTGACTTTC

size: few
V: TRBV7-9
D: .
J: TRBJ2-7
CDR3: CASSDPGQLSNEQYF
DNA: TGTGCCAGCAGCGATCCGGGACAACTGTCCAACGAGCAGTACTTC